This T cell receptor (beta chain) was captured in a study of OX40 agonist ivuxolimab in advanced cancers. Background on the study: The dose-escalation cohort was about 83% male, with a mean age of around 54 years, ranging roughly 23 to 90. Prior anti-PD-1, anti-PD-L1 or anti-CTLA-4 therapy was allowed; around 40% had some.

Regarding the study as a whole: Normalized T-cell clonal expansion was also low in a subset of nonresponders. People who partly responded at 0.1-3.0 mg/kg had some of the least clonal expansion seen.

This CDR3 is built from 11 residues. Germline V gives CDR1 SGHDT, CDR2 YYEEEE. The V gene lost 0 bases and the J gene lost 5 bases, with 1 base spanning the gap. A remark on this clone: The antigen is not known.

Repertoires were generated with immunoSEQ multiplex PCR, while TCRdb's copy carries only in-frame clones and drops some. In the table there are some 100,000 clones, 70% to 90% of which are singletons. This specimen consisted of CD4+ or CD8+ T cells sorted from blood, obtained in a trial of the OX40 agonist ivuxolimab. This clonotype was obtained from an adult with an advanced solid tumor such as melanoma, head and neck, liver or kidney cancer. The V gene is TRBV5-6, the J gene TRBJ2-3, with no clear D. For the CDR3, the DNA is TGTGCCAGCAGCTTGGAAGATACGCAGTATTTT. Translated: CASSLEDTQYF.